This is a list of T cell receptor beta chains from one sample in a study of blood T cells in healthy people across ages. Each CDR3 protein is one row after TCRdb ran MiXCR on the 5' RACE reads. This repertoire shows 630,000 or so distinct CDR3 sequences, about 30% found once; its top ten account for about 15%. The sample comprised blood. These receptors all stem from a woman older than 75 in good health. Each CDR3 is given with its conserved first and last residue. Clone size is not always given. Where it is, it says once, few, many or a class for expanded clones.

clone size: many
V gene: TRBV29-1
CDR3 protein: CSATGTSGVEQYF

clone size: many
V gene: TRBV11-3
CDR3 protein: CASRSGSNNEQFF

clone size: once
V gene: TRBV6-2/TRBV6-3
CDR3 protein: CASRIRKFVDTGELFF

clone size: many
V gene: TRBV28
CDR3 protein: CASSLLTRAAETQYF

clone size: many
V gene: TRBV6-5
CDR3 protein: CASSYTVKADTQYF

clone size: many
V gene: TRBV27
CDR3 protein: CASSLKGVNTDTQYF

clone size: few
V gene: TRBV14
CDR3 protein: CASSLDLDGELFF

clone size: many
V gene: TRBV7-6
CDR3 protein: CASSLYGRNEQFF

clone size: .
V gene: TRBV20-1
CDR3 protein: CSARSGGAGNTEAFF

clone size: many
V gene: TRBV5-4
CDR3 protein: CASSRRTGGYEQYF

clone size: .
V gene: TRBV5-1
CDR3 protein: CASSSIQGGTDTQYF

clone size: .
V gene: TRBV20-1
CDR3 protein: CSARPLLAGEGEQYF

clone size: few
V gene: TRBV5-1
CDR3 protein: CASSFNQLANEKLFF

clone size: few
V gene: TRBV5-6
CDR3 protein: CASSRSRDRVNQPQHF

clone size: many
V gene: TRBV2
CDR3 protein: CASHAERDRDTQYF

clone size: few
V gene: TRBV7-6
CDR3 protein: CASSLGASGGYNERFF

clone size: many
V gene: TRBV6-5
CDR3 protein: CASSYLRQGAQYF

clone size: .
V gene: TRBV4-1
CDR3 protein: CASSQDPAGYSEQYF

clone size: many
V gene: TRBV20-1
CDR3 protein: CSARSPALSYEQYF

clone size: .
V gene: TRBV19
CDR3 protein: CASTWTGKEAFF

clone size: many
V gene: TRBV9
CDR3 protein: CASSARLAEYNEQFF

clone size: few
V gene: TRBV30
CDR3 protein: CAWSLSRGGYGYTF

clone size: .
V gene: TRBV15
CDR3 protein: CATSRDPSGTYEQYF

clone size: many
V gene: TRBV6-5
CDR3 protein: CASSYLSTDRVAEAFF

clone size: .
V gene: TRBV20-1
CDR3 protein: CSAPMSTRGVVANEQFF

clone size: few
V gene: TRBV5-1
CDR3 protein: CASSLGFTAQETQYF

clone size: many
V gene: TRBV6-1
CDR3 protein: CASDIGIQVHIYEQYF

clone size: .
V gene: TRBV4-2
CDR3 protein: CASSPPPGPKYF

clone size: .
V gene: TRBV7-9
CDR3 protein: CASSLGGGLRNTIYF

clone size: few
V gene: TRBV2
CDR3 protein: CASDNEQFF

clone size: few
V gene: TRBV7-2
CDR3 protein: CASSLQGGGFGTEAFF

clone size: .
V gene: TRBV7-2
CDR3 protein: CASSKGPRDISPLHF

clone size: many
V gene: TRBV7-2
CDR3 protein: CASSSILRRQYF

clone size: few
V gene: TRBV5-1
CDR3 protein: CASSPGPLSNQPQHF

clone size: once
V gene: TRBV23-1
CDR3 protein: CASSQYREFEAFF

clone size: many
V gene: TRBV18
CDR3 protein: CASSSKALAGGTTDTQYF

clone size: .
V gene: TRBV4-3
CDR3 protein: CASSQIQGRELFF

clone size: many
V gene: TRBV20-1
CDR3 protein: CSARGDYYDEQYF

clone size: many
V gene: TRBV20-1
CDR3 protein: CSASEQLAYGYTF

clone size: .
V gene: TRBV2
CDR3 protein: CASRMTGYGEKLFF

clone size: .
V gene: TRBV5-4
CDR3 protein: CASSSGRGGNTEAFF

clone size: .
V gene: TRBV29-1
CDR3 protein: CSVETGTSAVYEQYF

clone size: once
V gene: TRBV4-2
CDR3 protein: CANSQGGKSHGYTF

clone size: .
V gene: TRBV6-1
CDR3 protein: CASSGGARSYSEQFF

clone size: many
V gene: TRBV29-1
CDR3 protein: CSVRDSSYEQYF

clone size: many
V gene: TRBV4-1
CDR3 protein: CASSHPVASYEQFF

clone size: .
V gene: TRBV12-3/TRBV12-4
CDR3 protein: CASSGTSDEQFF

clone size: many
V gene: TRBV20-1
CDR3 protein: CSVTGGFTYEQYF

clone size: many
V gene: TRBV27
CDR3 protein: CASSLYGTGGSPLHF

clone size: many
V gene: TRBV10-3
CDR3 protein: CAITQGVDQPQHF

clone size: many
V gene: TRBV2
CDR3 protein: CASSEWLAGSQETQYF

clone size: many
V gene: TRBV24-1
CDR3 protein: CATSDLTRQQYF

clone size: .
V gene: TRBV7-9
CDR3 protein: CASCSGTGNTGELFF

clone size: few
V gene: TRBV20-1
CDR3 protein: CSAKQTADQPQHF

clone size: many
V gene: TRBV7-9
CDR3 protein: CASSFDGTGDYEQYF

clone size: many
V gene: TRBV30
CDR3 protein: CAGAEGQDSYEQYF

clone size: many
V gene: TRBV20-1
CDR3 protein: CSARDYSLTDTQYF

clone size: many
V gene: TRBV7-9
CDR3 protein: CASSLDMAGAWDEQYF

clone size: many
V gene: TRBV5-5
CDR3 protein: CASSLVPAGNQPQHF